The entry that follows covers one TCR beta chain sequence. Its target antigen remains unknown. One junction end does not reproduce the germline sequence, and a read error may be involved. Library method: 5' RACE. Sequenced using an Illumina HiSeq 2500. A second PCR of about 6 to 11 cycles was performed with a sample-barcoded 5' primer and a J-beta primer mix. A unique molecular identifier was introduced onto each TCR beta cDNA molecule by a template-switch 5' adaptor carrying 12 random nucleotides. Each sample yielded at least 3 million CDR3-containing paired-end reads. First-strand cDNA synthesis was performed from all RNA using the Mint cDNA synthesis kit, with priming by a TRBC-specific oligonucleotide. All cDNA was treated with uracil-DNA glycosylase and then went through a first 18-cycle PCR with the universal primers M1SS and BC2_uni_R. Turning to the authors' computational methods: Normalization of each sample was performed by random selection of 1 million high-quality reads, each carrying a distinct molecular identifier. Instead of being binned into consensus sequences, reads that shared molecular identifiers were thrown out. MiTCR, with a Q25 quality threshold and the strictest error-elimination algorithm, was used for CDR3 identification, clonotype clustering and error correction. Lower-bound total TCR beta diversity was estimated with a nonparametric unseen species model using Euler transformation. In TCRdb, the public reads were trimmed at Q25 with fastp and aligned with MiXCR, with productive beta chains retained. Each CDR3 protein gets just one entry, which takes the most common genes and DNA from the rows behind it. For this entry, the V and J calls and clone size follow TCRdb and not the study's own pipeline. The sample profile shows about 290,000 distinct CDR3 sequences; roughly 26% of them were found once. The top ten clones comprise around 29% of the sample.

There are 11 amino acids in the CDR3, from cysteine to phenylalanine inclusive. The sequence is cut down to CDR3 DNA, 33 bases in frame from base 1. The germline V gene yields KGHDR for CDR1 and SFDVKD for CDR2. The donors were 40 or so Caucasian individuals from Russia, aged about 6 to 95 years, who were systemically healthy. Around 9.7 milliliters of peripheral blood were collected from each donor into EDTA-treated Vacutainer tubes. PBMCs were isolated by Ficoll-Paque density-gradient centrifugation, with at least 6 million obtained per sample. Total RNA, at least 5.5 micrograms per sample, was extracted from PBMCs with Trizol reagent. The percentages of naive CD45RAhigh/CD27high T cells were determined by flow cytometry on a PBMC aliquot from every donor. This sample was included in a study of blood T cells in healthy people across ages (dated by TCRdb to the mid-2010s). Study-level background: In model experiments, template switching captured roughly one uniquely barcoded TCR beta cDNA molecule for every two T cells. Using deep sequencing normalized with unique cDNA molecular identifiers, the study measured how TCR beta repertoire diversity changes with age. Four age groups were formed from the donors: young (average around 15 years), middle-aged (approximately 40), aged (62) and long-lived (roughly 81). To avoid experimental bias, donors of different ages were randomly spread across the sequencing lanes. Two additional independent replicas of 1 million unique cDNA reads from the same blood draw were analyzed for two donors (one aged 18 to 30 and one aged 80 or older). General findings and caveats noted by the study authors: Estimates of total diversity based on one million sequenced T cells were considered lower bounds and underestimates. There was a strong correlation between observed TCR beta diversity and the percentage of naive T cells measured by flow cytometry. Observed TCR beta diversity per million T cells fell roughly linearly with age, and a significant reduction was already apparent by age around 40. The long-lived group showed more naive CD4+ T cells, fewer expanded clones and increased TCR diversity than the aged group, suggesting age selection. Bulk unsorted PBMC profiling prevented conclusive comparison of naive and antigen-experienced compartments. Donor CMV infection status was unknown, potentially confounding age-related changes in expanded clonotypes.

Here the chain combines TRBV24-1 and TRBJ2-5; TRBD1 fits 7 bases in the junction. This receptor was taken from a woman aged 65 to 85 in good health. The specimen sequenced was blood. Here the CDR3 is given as CATGARDSTFF. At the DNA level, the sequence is TGTGCCACTGGGGCCCGGGACAGCACGTTCTTC.